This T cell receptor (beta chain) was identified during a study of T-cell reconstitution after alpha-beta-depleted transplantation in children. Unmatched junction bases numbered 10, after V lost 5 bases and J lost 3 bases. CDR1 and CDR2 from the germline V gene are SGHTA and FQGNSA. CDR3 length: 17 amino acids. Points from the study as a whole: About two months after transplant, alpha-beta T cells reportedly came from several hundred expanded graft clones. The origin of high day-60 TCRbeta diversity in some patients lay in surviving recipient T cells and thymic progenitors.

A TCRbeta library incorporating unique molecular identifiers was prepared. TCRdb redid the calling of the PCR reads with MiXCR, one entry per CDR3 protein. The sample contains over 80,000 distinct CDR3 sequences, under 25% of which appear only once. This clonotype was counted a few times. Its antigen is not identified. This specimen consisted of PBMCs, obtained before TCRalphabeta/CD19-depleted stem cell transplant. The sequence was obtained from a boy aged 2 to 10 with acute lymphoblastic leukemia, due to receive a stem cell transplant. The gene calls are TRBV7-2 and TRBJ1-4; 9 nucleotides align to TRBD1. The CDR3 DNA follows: TGTGCCAGCAGCCGTACAGGGGGCCGCTGGGCTAATGAAAAACTGTTTTTT. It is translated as CASSRTGGRWANEKLFF.